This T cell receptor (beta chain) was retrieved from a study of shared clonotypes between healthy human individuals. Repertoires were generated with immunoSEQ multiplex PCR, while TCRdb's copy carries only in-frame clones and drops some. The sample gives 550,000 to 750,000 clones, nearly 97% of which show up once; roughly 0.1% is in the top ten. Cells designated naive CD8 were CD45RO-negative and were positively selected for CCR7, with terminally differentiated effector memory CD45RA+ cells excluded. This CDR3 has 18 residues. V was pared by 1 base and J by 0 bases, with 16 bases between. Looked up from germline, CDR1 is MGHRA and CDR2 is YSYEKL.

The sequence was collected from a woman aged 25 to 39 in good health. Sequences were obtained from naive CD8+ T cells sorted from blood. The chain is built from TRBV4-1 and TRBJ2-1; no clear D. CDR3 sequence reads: CASSQGRRGASSYNEQFF. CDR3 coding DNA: TGCGCCAGCAGCCAAGGGCGGCGTGGTGCCAGCTCCTACAATGAGCAGTTCTTC.